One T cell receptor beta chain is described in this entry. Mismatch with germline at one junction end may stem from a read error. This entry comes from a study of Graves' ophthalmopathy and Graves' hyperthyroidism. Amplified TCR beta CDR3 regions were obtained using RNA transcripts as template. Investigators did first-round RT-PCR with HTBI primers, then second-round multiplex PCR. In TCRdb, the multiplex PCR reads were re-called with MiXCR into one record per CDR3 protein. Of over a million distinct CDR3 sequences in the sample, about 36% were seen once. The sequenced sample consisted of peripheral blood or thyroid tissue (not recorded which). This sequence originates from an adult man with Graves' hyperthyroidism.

CDR3 loop: CASSGRWGPNTRELFF. CDR3 nucleotides: TGTGCCAGCAGTGGCCGTTGGGGCCCGAACACCAGGGAGCTGTTTTTT. The chain uses TRBV12-3 or TRBV12-4 and TRBJ2-2, with D perhaps matching TRBD1 (5 bases). The CDR3 is 16 residues long.